The entry below gives a single T cell receptor beta chain sequence along with its context. The record originates from a study of T cell responses to AZD1222 COVID-19 vaccine. The ends were cut back, 5 bases at V and 4 bases at J, with 12 bases in the middle. The CDR3 covers 14 residues. In germline, CDR1 is MNHEY, CDR2 SVGAGI. The assay was immunoSEQ multiplex PCR, and TCRdb's table has in-frame clones only and misses some. The repertoire holds 85,000 to 90,000 clones, with around 90% as singletons. The source is an adult in good health. The chain couples TRBV6-5 to TRBJ2-1; unclear D gene. The sequenced sample was peripheral blood, obtained on day 0 of MenACWY control vaccination. CDR3 residues: CASSQSPLYNEQFF. The CDR3 DNA reads as TGTGCCAGCAGTCAATCCCCCTTATACAATGAGCAGTTCTTC.